These T cell receptor beta chains were read from a single sample in a study of OX40 agonist ivuxolimab in advanced cancers. Method: immunoSEQ multiplex PCR; TCRdb's copy keeps in-frame clones and lacks some. Of about 60,000 clones in the sample, around 83% were seen once. This specimen was CD4+ or CD8+ T cells sorted from blood, taken in a trial of the OX40 agonist ivuxolimab. Every receptor here comes from an adult with an advanced solid tumor such as melanoma, head and neck, liver or kidney cancer. Each CDR3 is given with its conserved first and last residue. D genes are given only for firm matches. Clone sizes are given selectively: once, few, many, or a class where the clone is expanded.

v_call,cdr3_length,j_call,d_call,clone_size,cdr3_nt,cdr3_aa
TRBV6-1,15,TRBJ2-7,TRBD2,NA,TGTGCCAGCGCCCTGCACCCGGGGGGGTCCTACGAGCAGTACTTC,CASALHPGGSYEQYF
TRBV14,16,TRBJ2-3,TRBD2,NA,TGTGCCAGCAGCCGCGCCAGCGGGAGTGGCACAGATACGCAGTATTTT,CASSRASGSGTDTQYF
TRBV5-4,14,TRBJ2-1,NA,NA,TGTGCCAGCAGCTTTGGGACAATCGGCAATGAGCAGTTCTTC,CASSFGTIGNEQFF
TRBV7-9,16,TRBJ2-7,TRBD2,NA,TGTGCCAGCAGCCAAGGACTAGCGGGATGGAACTACGAGCAGTACTTC,CASSQGLAGWNYEQYF
TRBV5-4,17,TRBJ1-3,TRBD1,NA,TGTGCCAGCAGCTTACCCCGGGGACAGGGATTGGCAAACACCATATATTTT,CASSLPRGQGLANTIYF
TRBV18,19,TRBJ1-3,NA,NA,TGTGCCAGCTCACCGGTATTTCGTCCACACCAGAACTCTGGAAACACCATATATTTT,CASSPVFRPHQNSGNTIYF
TRBV5-5,15,TRBJ1-1,NA,once,TGTGCCAGCAGCTTGGAGCCAAGTATGAACACTGAAGCTTTCTTT,CASSLEPSMNTEAFF
TRBV27,16,TRBJ2-1,TRBD2,NA,TGTGCCAGCAGTTTTTTATCTAGCGGGAGGTACAATGAGCAGTTCTTC,CASSFLSSGRYNEQFF
TRBV12-5,15,TRBJ2-1,NA,NA,TGTGCTAGTGGACCCGGTGTCGGGGCGATGTCTGAGCAGTTCTTC,CASGPGVGAMSEQFF
TRBV23-1,16,TRBJ1-4,NA,NA,TGCGCCAGCAGGTACCCGAAACCGGGACACCGAGAAAAACTGTTTTTT,CASRYPKPGHREKLFF
TRBV5-6,14,TRBJ2-2,NA,NA,TGTGCCAGCAGCTTGGGGTACTACACCGGGGAGCTGTTTTTT,CASSLGYYTGELFF
TRBV7-2,11,TRBJ1-2,NA,NA,TGTGCCAGCAGCTCGACTCGTGGCTACACCTTC,CASSSTRGYTF
TRBV4-2,16,TRBJ2-7,TRBD1,NA,TGTGCCAGCAGCCAAGGTCCGGGACAGGGATCCTGGGAGCAGTACTTC,CASSQGPGQGSWEQYF
TRBV5-1,15,TRBJ2-2,NA,NA,TGCGCCAGCAGCTTGGGCCAGGTTAAGACCGGGGAGCTGTTTTTT,CASSLGQVKTGELFF
TRBV2,15,TRBJ1-5,TRBD1,NA,TGTGCCAGCAGTGCTCGGACAGGGGGGGGTCAGCCCCAGCATTTT,CASSARTGGGQPQHF
TRBV27,12,TRBJ2-1,NA,NA,TGTGCCATCAGCGGGTCATACAATGAGCAGTTCTTC,CAISGSYNEQFF
TRBV9,13,TRBJ2-2,NA,NA,TGTGCCAGCAGCAACGGGAACACCGGGGAGCTGTTTTTT,CASSNGNTGELFF
TRBV7-8,15,TRBJ1-4,TRBD1,once,TGTGCCAGCACCCAACAGGGGAGGGCTAATGAAAAACTGTTTTTT,CASTQQGRANEKLFF
TRBV5-8,14,TRBJ1-5,NA,NA,TGTGCCAGCAGCTTGGCGGTAAGAAATCAGCCCCAGCATTTT,CASSLAVRNQPQHF
TRBV7-9,15,TRBJ2-2,NA,NA,TGTGCCAGCAGCACCGACAGGGACTACACCGGGGAGCTGTTTTTT,CASSTDRDYTGELFF
TRBV5-1,19,TRBJ2-2,NA,NA,TGCGCCAGCAGCTTGGCGATTTCCGGGCTTTCCGCGAACACCGGGGAGCTGTTTTTT,CASSLAISGLSANTGELFF
TRBV7-2,13,TRBJ2-3,NA,NA,TGTGCCAGCAAGGGGAGAAATGAAGTGACGCAGTATTTT,CASKGRNEVTQYF
TRBV6-5,13,TRBJ2-1,TRBD2,many,TGTGCCAGCACTGGGACTAGCGGATCCGAGCAGTTCTTC,CASTGTSGSEQFF
TRBV14,19,TRBJ2-3,TRBD2,NA,TGTGCCAGCAGCCCCCGGACTAGCGGGAGGGATATTGACACAGATACGCAGTATTTT,CASSPRTSGRDIDTDTQYF
TRBV6-4,15,TRBJ2-1,TRBD2,NA,TGTGCCAGCAGTGCCGGGACTAGCGGGTACAATGAGCAGTTCTTC,CASSAGTSGYNEQFF
TRBV4-2,15,TRBJ2-2,NA,once,TGTGCCAGCAGCCCGGCCGGGACACACGCCGGGGAGCTGTTTTTT,CASSPAGTHAGELFF
TRBV28,13,TRBJ1-2,NA,NA,TGTGCCAGCAGTTTACTACAGGACGGGGGCTACACCTTC,CASSLLQDGGYTF
TRBV2,12,TRBJ2-5,TRBD2,NA,TGTGCCATGGGGGGGAATCAAGAGACCCAGTACTTC,CAMGGNQETQYF
TRBV5-4,13,TRBJ2-1,NA,NA,TGTGCCAGCAGCTCGGACGGCTACAATGAGCAGTTCTTC,CASSSDGYNEQFF
TRBV11-3,14,TRBJ1-4,TRBD1,NA,TGTGCCAGCAGCCCGACTGCATCAGGGGGGAAACTGTTTTTT,CASSPTASGGKLFF
TRBV29-1,15,TRBJ2-7,NA,few,TGCAGCGTTGCCTTAAGAATCCTAGTTGGGTACGAGCAGTACTTC,CSVALRILVGYEQYF
TRBV27,17,TRBJ1-5,NA,few,TGTGCCAGCAGTCCACTGTTGGCGGGGGCGGGCAATCAGCCCCAGCATTTT,CASSPLLAGAGNQPQHF
TRBV2,12,TRBJ2-5,NA,once,TGTGCCAGCAATAGGGGCCAAGAGACCCAGTACTTC,CASNRGQETQYF
TRBV21-1,14,TRBJ2-3,NA,NA,TGTGCCAGCAGCAAGGGACTAGGTACAGATACGCAGTATTTT,CASSKGLGTDTQYF
TRBV4-3,13,TRBJ1-4,NA,NA,TGCGCCAGCAGCCAAGTTCTGGGCGAAAAACTGTTTTTT,CASSQVLGEKLFF
TRBV21-1,14,TRBJ2-7,NA,once,TGTGCCAGAGGACCAATCAGGAATATGTGTGAGCAGTACTTC,CARGPIRNMCEQYF
TRBV19,14,TRBJ2-7,NA,NA,TGTGCCAGTAGTATAGGTCCAGGGATTTACGAGCAGTACTTC,CASSIGPGIYEQYF
TRBV12-5,18,TRBJ2-7,TRBD1,NA,TGTGCTAGTGGTTTGGTACTTCTTACCGGGACAGGGGCCCACGAGCAGTACTTC,CASGLVLLTGTGAHEQYF
TRBV7-2,12,TRBJ2-7,NA,NA,TGTGCCAGCAGCCGGATGCGGGGCGAGCAGTACTTC,CASSRMRGEQYF
TRBV7-2,18,TRBJ1-1,NA,NA,TGTGCCAGCAGCTTACTTCCAAGTGCGCGTTCCATGAACACTGAAGCTTTCTTT,CASSLLPSARSMNTEAFF
TRBV18,17,TRBJ1-5,NA,NA,TGTGCCAGCTCACCAGACGGGGGACGAAATAGCAATCAGCCCCAGCATTTT,CASSPDGGRNSNQPQHF
TRBV25-1,13,TRBJ1-5,NA,NA,TGTGCCAGCAGTGAATTTGGGGATCAGCCCCAGCATTTT,CASSEFGDQPQHF
TRBV7-9,12,TRBJ2-3,NA,NA,TGTGCCAGCACACCCTACACAGATACGCAGTATTTT,CASTPYTDTQYF
TRBV28,15,TRBJ2-7,NA,NA,TGTGCCAGCGTCGATGGCGGGGCCCAATCCTACGAGCAGTACTTC,CASVDGGAQSYEQYF
TRBV7-2,15,TRBJ1-4,TRBD1,once,TGTGCCAGCAGCCCATCGACAGGGGGGAATGAAAAACTGTTTTTT,CASSPSTGGNEKLFF
TRBV11-3,16,TRBJ2-3,TRBD2,NA,TGTGCCAGCAGCCCTCGGACTAGCGGCGGCGCAGATACGCAGTATTTT,CASSPRTSGGADTQYF
TRBV27,16,TRBJ1-6,TRBD1,NA,TGTGCCAGCAGTTTTAAACAGGGGGCGAAGGATTCACCCCTCCACTTT,CASSFKQGAKDSPLHF
TRBV29-1,14,TRBJ2-5,NA,NA,TGCAGCGCCGGAGGGACAGTATTTCAAGAGACCCAGTACTTC,CSAGGTVFQETQYF
TRBV5-1,11,TRBJ2-7,NA,NA,TGCGCCAGCAGCTCAAGGGGCGAGCAGTACTTC,CASSSRGEQYF
TRBV7-2,13,TRBJ2-7,NA,NA,TGTGCCAGCAGCTTACCCTCTTCCTACGAGCAGTACTTC,CASSLPSSYEQYF
TRBV2,16,TRBJ2-4,TRBD2,NA,TGTGCCAGCAGTGAAGCGCTCGGGCTAGCGGGAGCCTCAAAGTACTTC,CASSEALGLAGASKYF
TRBV11-2,14,TRBJ2-1,NA,NA,TGTGCCAGCAGCGGGCAGGGCCTGGCGGGTGAGCAGTTCTTC,CASSGQGLAGEQFF
TRBV15,16,TRBJ2-5,TRBD2,once,TGTGCCACCAGCAGAGCCCTAGCGGGGGCCCAAGAGACCCAGTACTTC,CATSRALAGAQETQYF
TRBV5-1,15,TRBJ2-3,NA,NA,TGCGCCAGCAGCTCGGGACTCGCCCCCCTTGATACGCAGTATTTT,CASSSGLAPLDTQYF
TRBV28,14,TRBJ2-7,NA,NA,TGTGCCAGCAGCCCCCTGGTTCTCGTTTACGAGCAGTACTTC,CASSPLVLVYEQYF
TRBV7-9,15,TRBJ2-3,TRBD2,NA,TGTGCCAGCAGCTTAACGGGAGGGTTCACAGATACGCAGTATTTT,CASSLTGGFTDTQYF
TRBV10-3,15,TRBJ1-5,NA,NA,TGTGCCATCAGTGAGTCTTTAACCGGGAATCAGCCCCAGCATTTT,CAISESLTGNQPQHF
TRBV19,13,TRBJ2-5,NA,once,TGTGCCAGTAGTATCCAGCCAAAAGAGACCCAGTACTTC,CASSIQPKETQYF
TRBV2,15,TRBJ2-3,NA,NA,TGTGCCAGCAGTGAGGATGGGAAAAACACAGATACGCAGTATTTT,CASSEDGKNTDTQYF